One sample yielded the 6 T cell receptor beta chains listed below, sequenced in a study of cytomegalovirus exposure and HLA in healthy donors. The PCR ran on 60 Vbeta and 13 Jbeta primers. Data came from immunoSEQ multiplex PCR; TCRdb stores just in-frame clones and leaves some out. The table lists approximately 93,000 clones. The source material was PBMCs. These receptors came from a woman between 25 and 40 years old in good health and CMV-seronegative.

The genes are TRBV7-8 and TRBJ1-3; TRBD1 matches at 9 bases. The CDR3 length is 16 residues. CDR1 SGHVS and CDR2 FQNEAQ come from the germline V gene. The J segment lost 0 bases and the V segment lost 5 bases, leaving 5 bases of the junction unmatched. In DNA form, the CDR3 reads TGTGCCAGCAGCCCGGACAGGGGCCTCTCTGGAAACACCATATATTTT. This sequence encodes CASSPDRGLSGNTIYF.

The rearrangement links TRBV15 to TRBJ1-5; D is perhaps TRBD1 (6 bases). The CDR3 has 14 residues. Germline assignment: CDR1 LNHNV and CDR2 YYDKDF (reference sequence). With 1 base removed from V and 4 bases from J, the gap between germline ends came to 8 bases. As DNA, the CDR3 is TGTGCCACCAGCAGAGGACAGGAGAATCAGCCCCAGCATTTT. Protein sequence: CATSRGQENQPQHF. The entire variable domain, with the rest obtained from reference TRBV15 and TRBJ1-5, is as follows: DAMVIQNPRYQVTQFGKPVTLSCSQTLNHNVMYWYQQKSSQAPKLLFHYYDKDFNNEADTPDNFQSRRPNTSFCFLDIRSPGLGDTAMYLCATSRGQENQPQHFGDGTRLSIL.

The rearrangement joins TRBV20-1 to TRBJ2-5; D uncertain. The J call is doubtful: the DNA matches TRBJ2-7 better. This CDR3 contains 11 residues. Germline V CDR1 and CDR2: DFQATT, SNEGSKA (reference sequence). Here the CDR3 reads CSARGGYEQYF. CDR3 nucleotides: TGCAGTGCTAGAGGCGGCTACGAGCAGTACTTC.

The chain joins TRBV11-1 to TRBJ2-6, with D possibly matching TRBD1 (7 bases). Germline assignment: CDR1 SGHAT and CDR2 FQDESV (reference sequence). Trimming removed 5 bases from V and 0 bases from J, with 14 bases in between. This CDR3 is built from 17 residues. CDR3 sequence reads: CASSLRRDSSGANVLTF. DNA for the CDR3: TGTGCCAGCAGCCTCCGGAGGGACAGCTCTGGGGCCAACGTCCTGACTTTC.

The chain links TRBV7-9 to TRBJ2-5, with D maybe TRBD2 (6 bases). The last part of the DNA fits TRBJ2-7 better; the J call may be wrong. Germline V gene data show CDR1 as SEHNR and CDR2 as FQNEAQ (reference sequence). CDR3 size: 15 residues. CDR3 DNA sequence: TGTGCCAGCAGCCTATGGCCGGAGGGAAAGGACGAGCAGTACTTC. It translates to CASSLWPEGKDEQYF.

V gene TRBV5-4 combines with J gene TRBJ1-2; D call uncertain. Germline V gene data show CDR1 as SGHNT and CDR2 as YYREEE (reference sequence). Between the trimmed V and J ends, which lost 2 bases and 0 bases, there was a span of 5 bases. The CDR3 runs 13 residues. The CDR3 region is CASSFLSNYGYTF. The CDR3 DNA sequence: TGTGCCAGCAGCTTTCTCTCTAACTATGGCTACACCTTC. The variable domain in full, with the rest retrieved from reference TRBV5-4 and TRBJ1-2, is ETGVTQSPTHLIKTRGQQVTLRCSSQSGHNTVSWYQQALGQGPQFIFQYYREEENGRGNFPPRFSGLQFPNYSSELNVNALELDDSALYLCASSFLSNYGYTFGSGTRLTVV.